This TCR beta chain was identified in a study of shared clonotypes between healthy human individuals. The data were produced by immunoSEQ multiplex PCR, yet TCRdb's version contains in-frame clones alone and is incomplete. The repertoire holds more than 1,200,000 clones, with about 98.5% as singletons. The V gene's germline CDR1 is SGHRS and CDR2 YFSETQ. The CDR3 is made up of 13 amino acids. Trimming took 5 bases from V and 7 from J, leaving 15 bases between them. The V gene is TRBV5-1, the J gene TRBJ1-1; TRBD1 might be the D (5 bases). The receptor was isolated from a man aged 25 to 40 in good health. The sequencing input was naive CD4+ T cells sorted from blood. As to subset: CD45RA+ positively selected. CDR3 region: CASSFRVVDEAFF. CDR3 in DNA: TGCGCCAGCAGTTTCAGGGTGGTGGATGAAGCTTTCTTT.